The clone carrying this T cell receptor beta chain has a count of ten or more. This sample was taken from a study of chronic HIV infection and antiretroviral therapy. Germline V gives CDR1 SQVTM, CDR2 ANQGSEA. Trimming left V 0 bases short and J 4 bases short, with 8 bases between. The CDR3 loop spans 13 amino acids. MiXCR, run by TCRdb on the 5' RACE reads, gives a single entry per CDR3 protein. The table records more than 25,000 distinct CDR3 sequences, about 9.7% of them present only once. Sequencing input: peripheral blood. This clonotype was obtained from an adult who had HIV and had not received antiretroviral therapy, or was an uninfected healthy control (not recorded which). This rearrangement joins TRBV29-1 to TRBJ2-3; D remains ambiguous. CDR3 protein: CSVEEIGPDTQYF. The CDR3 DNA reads TGCAGCGTTGAAGAGATAGGGCCAGATACGCAGTATTTT.